This is a list of T cell receptor beta chains from one sample in a study of neoadjuvant anti-PD-1 for oral cavity cancer. TCRdb keeps only in-frame clones here, not all; method: immunoSEQ multiplex PCR. The sample yields over 11,000 clones, 70% to 80% seen once. This sample comprised PBMCs, obtained before nivolumab (anti-PD-1) treatment. The origin of the receptors is a person aged 35-80 years with oral cavity squamous cell carcinoma. The CDR3 runs from the conserved cysteine through the conserved F or W. D genes are given only for firm matches. A row's size may be missing; if present it is once, few, many or a size class.

D | length | J | V | size | DNA | CDR3
. | 14 | TRBJ1-1 | TRBV27 | . | TGTGCCAGCAGCTTGGGACATCCGAACACTGAAGCTTTCTTT | CASSLGHPNTEAFF
TRBD2 | 15 | TRBJ2-3 | TRBV19 | . | TGTGCCAGTTCGACTAGCGGGGGGCCCCCAGATACGCAGTATTTT | CASSTSGGPPDTQYF
TRBD1 | 14 | TRBJ2-3 | TRBV6-4 | . | TGTGCCAGCAGTGACACAGGGGGATCAGATACGCAGTATTTT | CASSDTGGSDTQYF
. | 12 | TRBJ2-3 | TRBV29-1 | . | TGCAGCGTTGATCTACACGCAGATACGCAGTATTTT | CSVDLHADTQYF
. | 14 | TRBJ1-2 | TRBV21-1 | few | TGTGCCAGCAGCAAAGAACAGGACCGATATGGCTACACCTTC | CASSKEQDRYGYTF
. | 17 | TRBJ1-1 | TRBV28 | . | TGTGCCAGCAGTCCTCGGGACCGAAGATGGATGAACACTGAAGCTTTCTTT | CASSPRDRRWMNTEAFF
. | 12 | TRBJ1-5 | TRBV25-1 | . | TGTGCCAGCAGTGATCCGACGGGACGTCAGCATTTT | CASSDPTGRQHF
TRBD2 | 15 | TRBJ2-5 | TRBV5-1 | . | TGCGCCAGCAGCTTATCCGGGACTACGAAGGAGACCCAGTACTTC | CASSLSGTTKETQYF
TRBD1 | 14 | TRBJ1-2 | TRBV6-5 | few | TGTGCCAGCAGTTCCTTCGGACAGGGCGACGGCTACACCTTC | CASSSFGQGDGYTF
. | 14 | TRBJ1-1 | TRBV5-5 | . | TGTGCCAGCAGCTTATTGATCGGCGCGGGAGAAGCTTTCTTT | CASSLLIGAGEAFF
. | 16 | TRBJ1-4 | TRBV7-8 | . | TGTGCCAGCAGCTCCCTCTCGGGCGTAGCTAATGAAAAACTGTTTTTT | CASSSLSGVANEKLFF
. | 13 | TRBJ2-1 | TRBV10-3 | few | TGTGCCATCAGTGCCTCCGTAGGGGGTGAGCAGTTCTTC | CAISASVGGEQFF
. | 15 | TRBJ2-2 | TRBV11-3 | . | TGTGCCAGCAGCTTCGGGCGGGGTAACACCGGGGAGCTGTTTTTT | CASSFGRGNTGELFF
TRBD1 | 13 | TRBJ2-2 | TRBV5-1 | . | TGCGCCAGCGAACAGGGGTTCTCCGGGGAGCTGTTTTTT | CASEQGFSGELFF
. | 15 | TRBJ2-3 | TRBV14 | . | TGTGCCAGCAGCCAAGTCGGTCACGAGCGGGATACGCAGTATTTT | CASSQVGHERDTQYF
. | 13 | TRBJ1-1 | TRBV30 | . | TGTGCCGGCCTAGTGGGGAGCAACACTGAAGCTTTCTTT | CAGLVGSNTEAFF
. | 16 | TRBJ1-4 | TRBV18 | . | TGTGCCAGCTCACCCGCCGGGAACAGGGAGGGGGAAAAACTGTTTTTT | CASSPAGNREGEKLFF
TRBD1 | 15 | TRBJ1-6 | TRBV6-1 | once | TGTGCCAGCAGTAACCCAGGGACAGGGCGGCCACCCCTCCACTTT | CASSNPGTGRPPLHF
. | 16 | TRBJ1-5 | TRBV27 | . | TGTGCCAGCAGTTTAACAGGAAGCAGCAGCAATCAGCCCCAGCATTTT | CASSLTGSSSNQPQHF
. | 15 | TRBJ2-3 | TRBV5-1 | . | TGCGCCAGCAAGGGACAAACCTCCAGCACAGATACGCAGTATTTT | CASKGQTSSTDTQYF
. | 17 | TRBJ2-6 | TRBV21-1 | . | TGTGCCAGCTCTGACAGGGATGTAGTTTCTGGGGCCAACGTCCTGACTTTC | CASSDRDVVSGANVLTF
. | 12 | TRBJ1-2 | TRBV14 | . | TGTGCCAGCAGCCAAGGGGAAGTTGGCTACACCTTC | CASSQGEVGYTF
. | 13 | TRBJ2-3 | TRBV11-2 | . | TGTGCCAGCAGGCCGCAGGGGACAGATACGCAGTATTTT | CASRPQGTDTQYF
. | 15 | TRBJ2-3 | TRBV7-8 | . | TGTGCCAGCACCTACACTGAAGGGGGCACAGATACGCAGTATTTT | CASTYTEGGTDTQYF
. | 14 | TRBJ2-1 | TRBV5-1 | . | TGCGCCAGCAGCTCCGGGGCCGCCTACAATGAGCAGTTCTTC | CASSSGAAYNEQFF
. | 14 | TRBJ2-2 | TRBV6-1 | . | TGTGCCAGTACGGGAACAGCAATCACCGGGGAGCTGTTTTTT | CASTGTAITGELFF
TRBD2 | 16 | TRBJ2-3 | TRBV7-8 | . | TGTGCCAGCAGCTTAGTCAGCGGGAGGAGCACAGATACGCAGTATTTT | CASSLVSGRSTDTQYF
TRBD1 | 19 | TRBJ2-4 | TRBV19 | . | TGTGCCAGTAGTTCATCCCGGGACAGGGGGCGCGTCGCCAAAAACATTCAGTACTTC | CASSSSRDRGRVAKNIQYF
. | 13 | TRBJ1-4 | TRBV18 | . | TGTGCCAGCTCACCACAATGGAGGGAAAAACTGTTTTTT | CASSPQWREKLFF
TRBD1 | 14 | TRBJ2-3 | TRBV29-1 | . | TGCAGCGTTGTGGACAGGTCTCCGGTGGATACGCAGTATTTT | CSVVDRSPVDTQYF
TRBD2 | 18 | TRBJ2-7 | TRBV27 | . | TGTGCCAGCAGAATACTCGGGACTAGCGGGGGGAGCTCCTACGAGCAGTACTTC | CASRILGTSGGSSYEQYF
TRBD1 | 15 | TRBJ2-5 | TRBV2 | . | TGTGCCAGCAGTCGAGTACAGGGGGCAGGGGAGACCCAGTACTTC | CASSRVQGAGETQYF
. | 17 | TRBJ2-5 | TRBV7-8 | . | TGTGCCAGCAGCTTAGAGGGCAGGGGCGGGGTCCAAGAGACCCAGTACTTC | CASSLEGRGGVQETQYF
. | 13 | TRBJ1-4 | TRBV7-9 | . | TGTGCCAGCAGCCCAGGGATCGAGGAAAAACTGTTTTTT | CASSPGIEEKLFF
TRBD1 | 15 | TRBJ1-5 | TRBV5-5 | . | TGTGCCAGCAGCTCGGGACAGGTTAGCAATCAGCCCCAGCATTTT | CASSSGQVSNQPQHF
TRBD1 | 15 | TRBJ1-6 | TRBV6-5 | . | TGTGCCAGCAGTTACGCACAGGGGGGAAATTCACCCCTCCACTTT | CASSYAQGGNSPLHF
TRBD2 | 17 | TRBJ2-2 | TRBV5-4 | . | TGTGCCAGCAGCTCCCCGGGGAGCGGGAGAAGTTCCGGGGAGCTGTTTTTT | CASSSPGSGRSSGELFF
. | 14 | TRBJ2-7 | TRBV6-1 | . | TGTGCCAGCAGTGAATCGGGCCGTTTGTACGAGCAGTACTTC | CASSESGRLYEQYF
. | 18 | TRBJ2-5 | TRBV18 | few | TGTGCCAGCTCAAAAACCAGGACTGTAGGAGGGAGCCAAGAGACCCAGTACTTC | CASSKTRTVGGSQETQYF
. | 14 | TRBJ1-5 | TRBV7-2 | . | TGTGCCAGCAGCTTAGGACCCATGGGGCAGCCCCAGCATTTT | CASSLGPMGQPQHF
. | 13 | TRBJ2-2 | TRBV29-1 | . | TGCAGCGTTGGAGCAGGATACACCGGGGAGCTGTTTTTT | CSVGAGYTGELFF
. | 17 | TRBJ1-6 | TRBV30 | . | TGTGCCTGGAGTGTAGATAGAGGGACGGACTATAATTCACCCCTCCACTTT | CAWSVDRGTDYNSPLHF
. | 18 | TRBJ2-4 | TRBV6-1 | . | TGTGCCAGCAGTGAAGTAGTGCGGGGCATGATAGCCAAAAACATTCAGTACTTC | CASSEVVRGMIAKNIQYF
TRBD1 | 14 | TRBJ1-2 | TRBV5-6 | . | TGTGCCAGCAGCGGAGACAGGGGTAACTATGGCTACACCTTC | CASSGDRGNYGYTF
. | 13 | TRBJ1-2 | TRBV4-1 | . | TGCGCCAGCAGCCAAGCCAGGCGGGATGGCTACACCTTC | CASSQARRDGYTF
. | 12 | TRBJ1-1 | TRBV29-1 | . | TGCAGCGTTGTATCCTCGAACACTGAAGCTTTCTTT | CSVVSSNTEAFF
. | 13 | TRBJ2-1 | TRBV28 | . | TGTGCCAGCAGTTTAACCGCGATCAGTAAGCAGTTCTTC | CASSLTAISKQFF
. | 16 | TRBJ1-1 | TRBV5-1 | once | TGCGCCAGCAGCTCAAGGGGAGGGGGAAGGAACACTGAAGCTTTCTTT | CASSSRGGGRNTEAFF
. | 15 | TRBJ1-1 | TRBV18 | . | TGTGCCAGCTCACACCGACAGAAGGAGAACACTGAAGCTTTCTTT | CASSHRQKENTEAFF